This entry concerns a single T cell receptor beta chain. What it binds is not known. Following RNA extraction, reverse transcription yielded cDNA that acted as the sequencing template. The method was immunoSEQ multiplex PCR; TCRdb's version includes in-frame clones alone and lacks a portion of them. The sample holds 130,000 to 150,000 clones; roughly 50% are singletons and the top ten take around 6.8%. This sample is part of a study of CD8+ T cells in alopecia areata. Per the germline V gene, CDR1 is SGHRS and CDR2 is YFSETQ. The CDR3 totals 14 residues. V was trimmed by 0 bases and J by 5 bases, leaving 9 bases between them. General study findings and limits: Mice showed clearer TCR sharing than patients did, a gap that was possibly HLA-related.

The source material was CD4+ T cells sorted from blood. This sequence was found in a human donor with alopecia areata. The chain is built from TRBV5-1 and TRBJ2-1; D may be TRBD2 (5 bases). CDR3 sequence (DNA): TGCGCCAGCAGCTTGGGGTCCGGGGACAATGAGCAGTTCTTC. It codes for CASSLGSGDNEQFF.